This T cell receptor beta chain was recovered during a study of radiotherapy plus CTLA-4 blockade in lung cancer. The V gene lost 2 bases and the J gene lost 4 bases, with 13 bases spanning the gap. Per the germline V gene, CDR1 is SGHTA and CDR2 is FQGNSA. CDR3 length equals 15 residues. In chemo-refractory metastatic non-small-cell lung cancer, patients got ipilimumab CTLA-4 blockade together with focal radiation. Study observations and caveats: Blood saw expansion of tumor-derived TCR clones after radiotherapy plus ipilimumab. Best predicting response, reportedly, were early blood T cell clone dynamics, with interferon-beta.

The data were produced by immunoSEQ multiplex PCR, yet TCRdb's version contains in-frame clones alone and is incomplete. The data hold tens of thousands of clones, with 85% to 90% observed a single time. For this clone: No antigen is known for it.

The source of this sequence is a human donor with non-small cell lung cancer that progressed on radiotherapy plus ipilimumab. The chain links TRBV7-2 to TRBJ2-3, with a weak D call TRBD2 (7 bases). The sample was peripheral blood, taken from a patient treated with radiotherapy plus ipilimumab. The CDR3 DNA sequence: TGTGCCAGCAGCTTATTGGGGGGGCCGTCAGATACGCAGTATTTT. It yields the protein CASSLLGGPSDTQYF.